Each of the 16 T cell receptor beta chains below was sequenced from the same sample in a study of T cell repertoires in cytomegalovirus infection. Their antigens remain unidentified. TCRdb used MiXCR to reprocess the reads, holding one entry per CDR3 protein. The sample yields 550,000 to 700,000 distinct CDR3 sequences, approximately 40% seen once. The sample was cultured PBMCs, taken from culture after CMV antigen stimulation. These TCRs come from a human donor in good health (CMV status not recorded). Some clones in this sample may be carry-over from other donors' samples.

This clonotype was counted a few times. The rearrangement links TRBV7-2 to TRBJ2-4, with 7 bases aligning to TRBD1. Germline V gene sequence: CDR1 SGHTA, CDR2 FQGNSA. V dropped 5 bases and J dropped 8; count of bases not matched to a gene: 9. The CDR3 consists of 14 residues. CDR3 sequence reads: CASSPDRAWDIQYF. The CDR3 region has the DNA TGTGCCAGCAGCCCAGACAGGGCCTGGGACATTCAGTACTTC. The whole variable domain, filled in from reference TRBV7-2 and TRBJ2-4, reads GAGVSQSPSNKVTEKGKDVELRCDPISGHTALYWYRQSLGQGLEFLIYFQGNSAPDKSGLPSDRFSAERTGGSVSTLTIQRTQQEDSAVYLCASSPDRAWDIQYFGAGTRLSVL.

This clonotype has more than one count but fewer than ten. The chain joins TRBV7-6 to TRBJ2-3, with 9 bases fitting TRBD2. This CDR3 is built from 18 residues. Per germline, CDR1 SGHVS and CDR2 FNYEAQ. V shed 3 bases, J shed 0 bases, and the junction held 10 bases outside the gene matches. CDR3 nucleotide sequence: TGTGCCAGCAGCTTGGGTTGGCCTAGCGGGACTAGCACAGATACGCAGTATTTT. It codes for CASSLGWPSGTSTDTQYF.

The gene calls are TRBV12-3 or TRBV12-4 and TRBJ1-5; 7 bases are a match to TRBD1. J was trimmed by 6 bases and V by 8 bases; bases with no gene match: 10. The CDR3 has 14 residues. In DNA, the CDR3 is TGTGCCAGCGAAACAGGGGTGGGCAGTCAGCCCCAGCATTTT. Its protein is CASETGVGSQPQHF.

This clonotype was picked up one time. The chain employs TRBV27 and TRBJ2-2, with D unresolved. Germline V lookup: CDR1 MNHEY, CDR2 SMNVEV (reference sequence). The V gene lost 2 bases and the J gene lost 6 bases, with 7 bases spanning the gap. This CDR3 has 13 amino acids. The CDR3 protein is CASSLLSAGELFF. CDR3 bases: TGTGCCAGCAGTTTACTGTCGGCCGGGGAGCTGTTTTTT.

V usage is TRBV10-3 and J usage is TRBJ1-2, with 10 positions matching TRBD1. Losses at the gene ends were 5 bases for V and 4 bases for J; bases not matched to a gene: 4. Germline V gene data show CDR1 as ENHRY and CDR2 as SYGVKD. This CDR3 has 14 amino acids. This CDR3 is CAISTDRGVYGYTF. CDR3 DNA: TGTGCCATCAGTACGGACAGGGGGGTCTATGGCTACACCTTC.

CDR3 region: CASSPGRAHQPQHF. The CDR3 nucleotides are TGTGCCAGCAGTCCCGGCAGGGCCCATCAGCCCCAGCATTTT. The chain combines TRBV27 with TRBJ1-5, with D possibly matching TRBD1 (5 bases). CDR1 MNHEY and CDR2 SMNVEV come from the germline V gene (reference sequence). The CDR3 contains 14 residues. V lost 5 bases, J lost 5 bases, and 13 bases lay in between.

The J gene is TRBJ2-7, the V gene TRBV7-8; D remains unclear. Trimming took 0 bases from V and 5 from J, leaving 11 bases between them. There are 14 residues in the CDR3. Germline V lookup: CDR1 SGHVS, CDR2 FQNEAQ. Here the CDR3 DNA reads TGTGCCAGCAGCTTAGCCCCCTCTTCAGACGAGCAGTACTTC. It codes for CASSLAPSSDEQYF.

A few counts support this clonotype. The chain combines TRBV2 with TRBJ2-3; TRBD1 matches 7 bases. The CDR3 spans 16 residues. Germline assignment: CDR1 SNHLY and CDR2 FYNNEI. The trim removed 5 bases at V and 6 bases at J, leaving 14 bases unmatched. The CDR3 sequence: CASSQLTFTGADTQYF. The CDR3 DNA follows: TGTGCCAGCAGTCAACTTACATTCACAGGGGCCGATACGCAGTATTTT.

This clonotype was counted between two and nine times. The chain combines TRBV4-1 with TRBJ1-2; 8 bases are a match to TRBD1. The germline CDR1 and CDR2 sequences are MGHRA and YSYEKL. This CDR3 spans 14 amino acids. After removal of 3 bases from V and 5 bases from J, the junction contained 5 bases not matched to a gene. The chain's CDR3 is CASSQPGTGYGYTF. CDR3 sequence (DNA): TGCGCCAGCAGCCAGCCCGGGACAGGATATGGCTACACCTTC.

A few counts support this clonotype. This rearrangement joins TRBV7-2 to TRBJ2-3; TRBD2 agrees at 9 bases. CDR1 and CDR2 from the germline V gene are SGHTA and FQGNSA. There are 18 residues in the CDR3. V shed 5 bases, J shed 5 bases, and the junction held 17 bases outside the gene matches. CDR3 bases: TGTGCCAGCAGCCCAGAGCGGGTGGCGGGAGGGCCGGGAGATACGCAGTATTTT. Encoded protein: CASSPERVAGGPGDTQYF.

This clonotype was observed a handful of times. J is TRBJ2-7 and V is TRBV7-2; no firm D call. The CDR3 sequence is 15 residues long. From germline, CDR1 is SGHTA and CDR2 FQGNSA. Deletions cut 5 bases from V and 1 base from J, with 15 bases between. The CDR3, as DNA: TGTGCCAGCAGCCCCAAAAGATTAGGGTCCTACGAGCAGTACTTC. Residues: CASSPKRLGSYEQYF.

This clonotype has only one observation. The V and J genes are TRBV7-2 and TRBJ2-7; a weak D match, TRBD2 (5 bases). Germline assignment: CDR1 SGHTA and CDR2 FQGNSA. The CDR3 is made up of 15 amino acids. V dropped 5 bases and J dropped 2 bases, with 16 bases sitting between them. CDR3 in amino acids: CASSPGGGPTYEQYF. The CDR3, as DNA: TGTGCCAGCAGCCCCGGAGGCGGGCCGACCTACGAGCAGTACTTC.

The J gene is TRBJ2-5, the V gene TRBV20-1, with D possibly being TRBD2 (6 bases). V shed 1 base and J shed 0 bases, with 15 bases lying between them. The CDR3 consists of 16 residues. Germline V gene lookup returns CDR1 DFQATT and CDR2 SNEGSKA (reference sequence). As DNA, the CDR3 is TGCAGTGCTAGAGCAGCCACGGGGGTTTACCAAGAGACCCAGTACTTC. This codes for CSARAATGVYQETQYF.

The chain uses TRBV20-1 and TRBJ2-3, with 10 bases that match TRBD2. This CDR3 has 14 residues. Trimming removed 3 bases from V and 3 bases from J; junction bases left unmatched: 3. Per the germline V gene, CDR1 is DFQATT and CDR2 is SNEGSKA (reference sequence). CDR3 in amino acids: CSASEAGGTDTQYF. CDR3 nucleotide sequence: TGCAGTGCTAGTGAAGCGGGAGGGACAGATACGCAGTATTTT.

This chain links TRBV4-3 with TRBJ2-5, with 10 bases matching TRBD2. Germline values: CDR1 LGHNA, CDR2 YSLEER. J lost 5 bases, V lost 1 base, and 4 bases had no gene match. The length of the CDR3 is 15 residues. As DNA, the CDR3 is TGCGCCAGCAGCCAAGGGACTAGCGGTTATGAGACCCAGTACTTC. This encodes CASSQGTSGYETQYF.

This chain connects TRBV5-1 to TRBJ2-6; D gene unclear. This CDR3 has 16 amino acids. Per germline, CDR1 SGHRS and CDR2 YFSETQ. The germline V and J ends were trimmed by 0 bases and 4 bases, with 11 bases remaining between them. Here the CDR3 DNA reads TGCGCCAGCAGCTTGGTTGCGAATTCAGGGGCCAACGTCCTGACTTTC. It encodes CASSLVANSGANVLTF.